The present T cell receptor (beta chain) was sequenced within a study of identical twins. This clonotype was recorded at least ten times. CDR3 length equals 17 residues. V was pared by 7 bases and J by 4 bases, with 17 bases of the junction left unmatched. Germline CDR1 LGHNA, CDR2 YNFKEQ. A universal primer site was added by template switching, and unique molecular identifiers were carried by the cDNA. Using its own MiXCR run on the 5' RACE reads, TCRdb lists one record per CDR3 protein. The profile shows about 240,000 distinct CDR3 sequences, more than 9% of them singletons. The gene calls are TRBV4-2 and TRBJ2-3, with 7 nucleotides matching TRBD2. Sequenced material: memory T cells sorted from blood. This receptor was obtained from a middle-aged man in good health. Here the CDR3 reads CASTKDVGSSGADTQYF. The CDR3 DNA follows: TGTGCCAGCACCAAAGACGTAGGGTCTAGCGGAGCAGATACGCAGTATTTT.